The 28 T cell receptor beta chains below come from one sample, sequenced in a study of neurological immune-mediated disorders. TCRdb re-analysed the 5' RACE reads in MiXCR, keeping a single row per CDR3 protein. The data show some 50,000 distinct CDR3 sequences, about 1.8% seen once. Sequenced material: PBMCs. Receptors were obtained from a woman in her 40s with multiple sclerosis.

This clonotype was seen at least ten times. V and J are TRBV5-1 and TRBJ2-3; no reliable D call. Germline CDR1 SGHRS, CDR2 YFSETQ. V lost 6 bases and J lost 3, with 5 bases in between. The CDR3 has 11 residues. In DNA form, the CDR3 reads TGCGCCAGCACCGGGACAGATACGCAGTATTTT. Protein product: CASTGTDTQYF.

This clonotype was counted at least ten times. J is TRBJ1-2 and V is TRBV6-5; TRBD1 matches at 8 bases. The germline V gene has CDR1 MNHEY and CDR2 SVGAGI. The J segment lost 4 bases and the V segment lost 2 bases, leaving 6 bases of the junction unmatched. This CDR3 is built from 15 residues. CDR3 loop: CASSYAQGVFYGYTF. For the CDR3, the DNA is TGTGCCAGCAGTTACGCACAGGGGGTATTCTATGGCTACACCTTC.

Many counts were recorded for this clonotype. The chain employs TRBV20-1 and TRBJ1-5; 7 bases match TRBD1. Germline CDR1 is DFQATT and CDR2 is SNEGSKA (reference sequence). J was trimmed by 9 bases and V by 5 bases; bases with no gene match: 13. The CDR3 runs 14 residues. CDR3: CSAPGTDFLGPQHF. CDR3 in DNA: TGCAGTGCTCCCGGGACAGACTTTCTAGGGCCCCAGCATTTT.

This clonotype was counted many times. The chain combines TRBV5-1 with TRBJ2-1, with D unclear. V was shortened by 0 bases and J by 6 bases, with 7 bases between the two germline ends. The CDR3 is 13 amino acids. The germline V gene has CDR1 SGHRS and CDR2 YFSETQ. The CDR3 region is CASSLDHTNEQFF. Here the CDR3 DNA reads TGCGCCAGCAGCTTGGACCACACCAATGAGCAGTTCTTC. The variable domain in full, completed from reference TRBV5-1 and TRBJ2-1, reads KAGVTQTPRYLIKTRGQQVTLSCSPISGHRSVSWYQQTPGQGLQFLFEYFSETQRNKGNFPGRFSGRQFSNSRSEMNVSTLELGDSALYLCASSLDHTNEQFFGPGTRLTVL.

This clonotype came up many times. V usage is TRBV5-1 and J usage is TRBJ1-2, with 8 positions matching TRBD1. Losses at the gene ends were 4 bases for V and 4 bases for J; bases not matched to a gene: 3. Germline lookup yields CDR1 SGHRS and CDR2 YFSETQ. The CDR3 is 13 residues long. In nucleotides, the CDR3 is TGCGCCAGCAGCCTGACAGGGGTCTATGGCTACACCTTC. Protein sequence: CASSLTGVYGYTF.

In this sample, this clonotype turned up many times. J is TRBJ2-3 and V is TRBV7-2; 14 bases align to TRBD2. CDR1 is SGHTA, CDR2 FQGNSA, per germline. Unmatched junction bases numbered 7, after V lost 3 bases and J lost 2 bases. There are 18 residues in the CDR3. The CDR3 coding sequence is TGTGCCAGCAGCTTCTCCCGGGGACTAGCGGGGGACACAGATACGCAGTATTTT. Residues: CASSFSRGLAGDTDTQYF.

This clonotype has at least ten counts. The chain recombines TRBV20-1 with TRBJ1-3; TRBD1 matches at 7 bases. Germline loops: CDR1 DFQATT, CDR2 SNEGSKA (reference sequence). The trim removed 4 bases at V and 0 bases at J, leaving 6 bases unmatched. The CDR3 is 15 residues long. The CDR3 region is CSAIRDSISGNTIYF. The CDR3 bases are TGCAGTGCTATCCGGGACAGTATCTCTGGAAACACCATATATTTT.

This clonotype has a count of ten or more. The chain employs TRBV3-1 and TRBJ1-1; 7 bases are shared with TRBD1. This CDR3 has 15 amino acids. Germline V CDR1 and CDR2: LGHDT, YNNKEL (reference sequence). The trim removed 1 base at V and 8 bases at J, leaving 10 bases unmatched. The CDR3 sequence: CASSQVSGTAVEAFF. CDR3 DNA sequence: TGTGCCAGCAGCCAAGTCTCCGGGACAGCCGTCGAAGCTTTCTTT. Full variable domain (rest looked up from reference TRBV3-1 and TRBJ1-1): DTAVSQTPKYLVTQMGNDKSIKCEQNLGHDTMYWYKQDSKKFLKIMFSYNNKELIINETVPNRFSPKSPDKAHLNLHINSLELGDSAVYFCASSQVSGTAVEAFFGQGTRLTVV.

This clonotype showed up many times. The rearrangement links TRBV6-6 to TRBJ1-2, with D maybe TRBD1 (5 bases). Germline V gives CDR1 MNHNY, CDR2 SVGAGI (reference sequence). This CDR3 contains 13 residues. V shed 7 bases and J shed 3 bases, with 12 bases lying between them. The chain's CDR3 is CASKRGEDYGYTF. CDR3 bases: TGTGCCAGCAAGCGGGGGGAGGACTATGGCTACACCTTC.

This clonotype has a count of ten or more. The V call is TRBV12-3 or TRBV12-4, the J call TRBJ2-7, with TRBD1 as a possible D gene (5 bases). Trimming removed 2 bases at V and 5 bases at J, with 13 bases between. The CDR3 length is 14 residues. The chain's CDR3 is CASSLPQGQNEQYF. The CDR3 DNA follows: TGTGCCAGCAGTTTACCCCAGGGTCAGAACGAGCAGTACTTC.

This clonotype was observed at least ten times. The CDR3 DNA reads as TGTGCCAGCAGCAAAATTGGACAGGGGCAACACTACGAGCAGTACTTC. Translated: CASSKIGQGQHYEQYF. J is TRBJ2-7 and V is TRBV21-1; no check of the table's D call, TRBD1, against the DNA was made. TRBV21-1 is reported as a pseudogene. This CDR3 has 16 amino acids.

The sample holds many counts of this clonotype. This sequence joins TRBV12-3 or TRBV12-4 and TRBJ2-1, with 7 bases matching TRBD2. CDR3 length: 14 amino acids. J was trimmed by 7 bases and V by 2 bases; bases with no gene match: 5. The CDR3 nucleotides read TGTGCCAGCAGTTTACGGGGAGGGCGGAATGAGCAGTTCTTC. This codes for CASSLRGGRNEQFF.

At least ten counts were recorded for this clonotype. CDR3 in amino acids: CASSISGQTNTEAFF. The CDR3 DNA follows: TGTGCCAGTAGTATATCCGGACAGACAAACACTGAAGCTTTCTTT. V gene TRBV19 combines with J gene TRBJ1-1; weak D call: TRBD1 (6 bases). In germline, CDR1 is LNHDA, CDR2 SQIVND (reference sequence). The CDR3 is 15 residues long. Trimming shortened V by 2 bases and J by 2 bases, and 12 bases separated the two germline ends.

This clonotype was seen at least ten times. The chain joins TRBV18 to TRBJ2-1; TRBD1 agrees at 7 bases. The CDR3 length is 14 residues. Unmatched junction bases numbered 2, after V lost 4 bases and J lost 2 bases. Looked up from germline, CDR1 is KGHSH and CDR2 is LQKENI. CDR3 amino acids: CASSLTGAYNEQFF. The CDR3 nucleotides are TGTGCCAGCTCACTCACAGGGGCCTACAATGAGCAGTTCTTC.

There are many counts of this clonotype. This CDR3 is CSAPDRGLTEAFF. The CDR3 DNA follows: TGCAGTGCACCTGACAGGGGGCTCACTGAAGCTTTCTTT. The rearrangement links TRBV20-1 to TRBJ1-1; 10 nucleotides line up with TRBD1. The CDR3 runs 13 residues. V lost 6 bases, J lost 4 bases, and 5 bases stayed unmatched. CDR1 and CDR2 from the germline V gene are DFQATT and SNEGSKA (reference sequence).

This clonotype appeared many times. The chain joins TRBV20-1 to TRBJ2-1; unclear D gene. V shed 6 bases and J shed 0 bases, with 12 bases lying between them. Germline CDR1 and CDR2: DFQATT and SNEGSKA (reference sequence). The CDR3 runs 14 residues. Here the CDR3 DNA reads TGCAGTGCCAAGCGCAGGAGCTCCTACAATGAGCAGTTCTTC. Translation gives CSAKRRSSYNEQFF.

There are a few counts of this clonotype. With a much larger clone just one base away, this may be a read error. The final CDR3 position lacks the conserved phenylalanine or tryptophan, pointing to a likely read error. CDR3: CASSQEGSSPLHC. Here the CDR3 DNA reads TGTGCCAGCAGCCAAGAGGGTTCTTCACCCCTCCACTGT. V and J are TRBV3-1 and TRBJ1-6, with unresolved D. The germline V gene encodes CDR1 LGHDT and CDR2 YNNKEL (reference sequence). The CDR3 has 13 amino acids. Trimming stripped 0 bases from V and 9 bases from J, with 6 bases between.

This clonotype showed up many times. The genes are TRBV5-1 and TRBJ2-1; 12 nucleotides line up with TRBD1. Germline CDR1 SGHRS, CDR2 YFSETQ. V was pared by 4 bases and J by 9 bases, with 5 bases of the junction left unmatched. CDR3 length: 14 amino acids. CDR3 nucleotides: TGCGCCAGCAGCCCGGGACAGGGGGCAGGTGAGCAGTTCTTC. This gives the protein CASSPGQGAGEQFF. The full variable domain, completed using reference TRBV5-1 and TRBJ2-1, is KAGVTQTPRYLIKTRGQQVTLSCSPISGHRSVSWYQQTPGQGLQFLFEYFSETQRNKGNFPGRFSGRQFSNSRSEMNVSTLELGDSALYLCASSPGQGAGEQFFGPGTRLTVL.

The CDR3 here is CASSFTPVDGYTF. In nucleotides, the CDR3 is TGCGCCAGCAGCTTCACCCCAGTGGATGGCTACACCTTC. J is TRBJ1-2 and V is TRBV5-1; D is undetermined. Germline V gene lookup returns CDR1 SGHRS and CDR2 YFSETQ. This CDR3 is built from 13 residues. Trimming left V 2 bases short and J 6 bases short, with 11 bases between.

This clonotype appeared many times. One end of the junction is discordant with germline, which a read error may explain. J is TRBJ2-1 and V is TRBV3-1; the D is unclear. Per germline, CDR1 LGHDT and CDR2 YNNKEL (reference sequence). CDR3 length: 12 amino acids. The CDR3 is CASSPHNNEQFF. The CDR3 bases are TGTGCCAGCAGCCCCCATAACAATGAACAGTTCTTC.

This clonotype was recorded many times. The J gene is TRBJ1-2, the V gene TRBV5-1; D possibly corresponds to TRBD1 (6 bases). There are 15 residues in the CDR3. The V and J ends lost 5 bases and 1 base respectively, with 15 bases between them. The germline V gene has CDR1 SGHRS and CDR2 YFSETQ. The CDR3 reads CASRPATGYNYGYTF. CDR3 coding DNA: TGCGCCAGCAGACCCGCGACAGGATATAACTATGGCTACACCTTC.

This clonotype was detected ten times or more. This chain joins TRBV30 and TRBJ2-1; 7 bases line up with TRBD2. The V gene end was trimmed by 0 bases and the J gene end by 10 bases; junction bases not matched to a gene: 6. CDR3 size: 13 residues. Germline values: CDR1 GTSNPN, CDR2 SVGIG (reference sequence). The CDR3 DNA reads as TGTGCCTGGAGTGTGGGAAGCGGGGAGGAGCAGTTCTTC. Residues: CAWSVGSGEEQFF.

In this sample, this clonotype turned up many times. The rearrangement links TRBV5-5 to TRBJ1-2; D ambiguous. Trimming took off 0 bases at V and 4 bases at J, with 1 base between the two ends. The CDR3 has 11 amino acids. CDR1 is SGHKS and CDR2 is YYEKEE in the germline V gene (reference sequence). The CDR3 loop reads CASSLGYGYTF. CDR3 DNA sequence: TGTGCCAGCAGCTTGGGCTATGGCTACACCTTC.

In its sample, this clonotype was seen many times. The chain recombines TRBV20-1 with TRBJ2-7; D is possibly TRBD1 or TRBD2 (5 bases each). V gave up 3 bases and J gave up 5 bases, with 14 bases separating them. Germline V lookup: CDR1 DFQATT, CDR2 SNEGSKA (reference sequence). This CDR3 spans 13 amino acids. The chain's CDR3 is CSARGDRGNEQYF. In DNA form, the CDR3 reads TGCAGTGCTAGGGGGGACCGGGGCAACGAGCAGTACTTC.

This clonotype was counted ten times or more. The V gene is TRBV29-1, the J gene TRBJ1-1; D is possibly TRBD1 (5 bases). Trimming pared 7 bases from V and 0 bases from J, leaving 12 bases between. Germline V gene sequence: CDR1 SQVTM, CDR2 ANQGSEA. The CDR3 extends over 13 amino acids. The CDR3 loop reads CSAGTVMNTEAFF. The DNA for the CDR3 is TGCAGCGCCGGGACCGTAATGAACACTGAAGCTTTCTTT. Together with reference TRBV29-1 and TRBJ1-1, the CDR3 gives the full variable domain: SAVISQKPSRDICQRGTSLTIQCQVDSQVTMMFWYRQQPGQSLTLIATANQGSEATYESGFVIDKFPISRPNLTFSTLTVSNMSPEDSSIYLCSAGTVMNTEAFFGQGTRLTVV.

This clonotype has a count of ten or more. V usage is TRBV9 and J usage is TRBJ2-1; TRBD2 aligns across 10 bases. The CDR3 extends over 16 amino acids. Germline CDR1 reads SGDLS; CDR2 reads YYNGEE. With V trimmed by 0 bases and J by 2 bases, 2 bases remained unmatched. CDR3 sequence: CASSVASGGAYNEQFF. The DNA of the CDR3 is TGTGCCAGCAGCGTAGCTAGCGGGGGCGCCTACAATGAGCAGTTCTTC.

This clonotype was picked up many times. J is TRBJ1-5 and V is TRBV9; D ambiguous. V was shortened by 0 bases and J by 2 bases, with 9 bases between the two germline ends. The CDR3 consists of 15 residues. Germline CDR1 SGDLS, CDR2 YYNGEE. CDR3 sequence reads: CASSVGVEGNQPQHF. CDR3 DNA sequence: TGTGCCAGCAGCGTAGGGGTTGAGGGCAATCAGCCCCAGCATTTT.

This clonotype was picked up many times. This rearrangement joins TRBV11-2 to TRBJ2-1; D is uncertain. CDR3 length: 15 amino acids. Trimming stripped 0 bases from V and 0 bases from J, with 6 bases between. Germline values: CDR1 SGHAT, CDR2 FQNNGV. The chain's CDR3 is CASSLEASSYNEQFF. CDR3 coding DNA: TGTGCCAGCAGCTTAGAAGCCAGCTCCTACAATGAGCAGTTCTTC.